A selection of T cell receptor beta chains follows, all from one sample in a study of blood T cell repertoires in COVID-19. Assay: immunoSEQ multiplex PCR; the TCRdb copy retains only in-frame clones and omits some. There are some 190,000 clones in the sample; more than 60% occur only once, and 9.5% to 15% lies in the top ten. The material sequenced was peripheral blood. The receptors were sampled from a woman between 50 and 59 years old with acute or convalescent COVID-19. The CDR3 runs from the conserved cysteine through the conserved F or W. A D gene is named only where the DNA matches it firmly. Only part of the rows carry a size: once, few, many, or a class if the clone is expanded.

14	TRBJ1-3	.	TRBV28	few	TGTGCCAGCACCCTTAGACACTCTGGAAACACCATATATTTT	CASTLRHSGNTIYF
13	TRBJ2-7	TRBD1	TRBV2	.	TGTGCCAGCGGACAGGGTGTATTCTACGAGCAGTACTTC	CASGQGVFYEQYF
15	TRBJ2-3	TRBD2	TRBV28	.	TGTGCCAGCAGAAACCCAGCGGGAGAAATAGATACGCAGTATTTT	CASRNPAGEIDTQYF
12	TRBJ1-2	.	TRBV28	.	TGTGCCAGCATGAACAGCCTAAAAAGCTACACCTTC	CASMNSLKSYTF
15	TRBJ2-3	TRBD2	TRBV5-4	.	TGTGCCAGCAGCTGGCGGGGGGGTAGCACAGATACGCAGTATTTT	CASSWRGGSTDTQYF
13	TRBJ1-5	.	TRBV6-5	.	TGTGCCAGCAGAGAGACAGTCTATCAGCCCCAGCATTTT	CASRETVYQPQHF
14	TRBJ2-7	.	TRBV10-1	.	TGCGCCAGCAGCCCGGGAGTAGGCTCCTACGAGCAGTACTTC	CASSPGVGSYEQYF
14	TRBJ1-3	.	TRBV20-1	few	TGCAGTGCTAGTCCGGGGTTTTCTGGAAACACCATATATTTT	CSASPGFSGNTIYF
14	TRBJ2-1	.	TRBV28	.	TGTGCCAGCAGTTTACGAGGGTTTGGCAATGAGCAGTTCTTC	CASSLRGFGNEQFF
15	TRBJ1-6	TRBD1	TRBV30	.	TGTGCCTGGAGTCCCAGGACAGGGTATAATTCACCCCTCCACTTT	CAWSPRTGYNSPLHF
15	TRBJ1-3	.	TRBV5-6	few	TGTGCCAGCAGCGCGGCATGGGGGGTCGGAAACACCATATATTTT	CASSAAWGVGNTIYF
15	TRBJ1-6	.	TRBV28	.	TGTGCCAGCAGCAACCCCCCCGGAGTTCGGTCACCCCTCCACTTT	CASSNPPGVRSPLHF
18	TRBJ2-1	TRBD2	TRBV5-1	.	TGCGCCAGCAGCTTGGCGGCACAAAGAGGACTAGCGGGAGATGAGCAGTTCTTC	CASSLAAQRGLAGDEQFF
16	TRBJ2-2	TRBD2	TRBV9	.	TGTGCCAGCAGCGGGGGACTAGCGTCATGGGCCGGGGAGCTGTTTTTT	CASSGGLASWAGELFF
18	TRBJ2-3	TRBD2	TRBV7-2	.	TGTGCCAGCAGCCGCCCTTTGGCGGGAGAGGATGGCACAGATACGCAGTATTTT	CASSRPLAGEDGTDTQYF
18	TRBJ2-3	.	TRBV15	.	TGTGCCACCAGCAGGTCCCTCGCGGGCGGGACTAGCACAGATACGCAGTATTTT	CATSRSLAGGTSTDTQYF
18	TRBJ1-2	.	TRBV5-4	.	TGTGCCAGCAGCTACCCTATTGGACAGAGAGAAGCTAACTATGGCTACACCTTC	CASSYPIGQREANYGYTF
15	TRBJ2-1	.	TRBV5-4	.	TGTGCCAGCAGCTGGGGGGGCGGGGTATACAATGAGCAGTTCTTC	CASSWGGGVYNEQFF
12	TRBJ1-2	.	TRBV6-5	.	TGTGCCAGCAGCTTGGGGGGGAGTGGCTACACCTTC	CASSLGGSGYTF
16	TRBJ2-7	.	TRBV23-1	few	TGCGCCAGCAGTCATCTGGGGGGGGCGAGGGACTACGAGCAGTACTTC	CASSHLGGARDYEQYF
15	TRBJ2-7	.	TRBV6-1	few	TGTGCCAGCAGTGAACGCGCGACAGGCATCCACGAGCAGTACTTC	CASSERATGIHEQYF
15	TRBJ2-1	.	TRBV6-2/TRBV6-3	.	TGTGCCAGCAGCCCTGTCGCGCGCAGCGACAATGAGCAGTTCTTC	CASSPVARSDNEQFF
12	TRBJ1-5	TRBD1	TRBV6-5	.	TGTGCCAGCAGGACAGGGGGTCAGCCCCAGCATTTT	CASRTGGQPQHF
12	TRBJ2-5	.	TRBV30	.	TGTGCCTGGGCCAGGGGATGGGAGACCCAGTACTTC	CAWARGWETQYF
13	TRBJ2-1	TRBD2	TRBV20-1	.	TGCAGTGCTAGTGTGACTAGCGGGGGGGCGGAGTTCTTC	CSASVTSGGAEFF
14	TRBJ2-7	TRBD1	TRBV28	many	TGTGCCAGCAGCGAGCCGGGACAGGGGAACGAGCAGTACTTC	CASSEPGQGNEQYF
18	TRBJ2-3	TRBD1	TRBV5-6	.	TGTGCCAGCAGCTTGGATGGACAGGGGGCTAGGGTTACAGATACGCAGTATTTT	CASSLDGQGARVTDTQYF
12	TRBJ2-1	.	TRBV19	.	TGTGCCAGTAGTATACAATCCAATGAGCAGTTCTTC	CASSIQSNEQFF